Listed here are 17 T cell receptor beta chains from one sample, sequenced in a study of blood T cell repertoires in COVID-19. Using immunoSEQ multiplex PCR, the repertoire was profiled, and TCRdb retains in-frame clones only, with some absent. The table records around 60,000 clones, around 87% of them present only once. The sequencing input was peripheral blood. All receptors come from a woman in her sixties with COVID-19, enrolled during active disease.

This chain links TRBV5-6 with TRBJ2-6; D is possibly TRBD2 (5 bases). This CDR3 is built from 15 residues. V lost 2 bases and J 0 bases, leaving 6 bases between the germline ends. CDR1 is SGHDT, CDR2 YYEEEE, per germline. This CDR3 reads CASSFRGSGANVLTF. CDR3 nucleotide sequence: TGTGCCAGCAGCTTTCGGGGCTCTGGGGCCAACGTCCTGACTTTC.

This clone was counted a single time. The V call is TRBV5-5, the J call TRBJ1-1, with 8 bases that match TRBD1. V trimming: 4 bases; J trimming: 5 bases; junction bases outside the gene matches: 7. CDR1 and CDR2 from the germline V gene are SGHKS and YYEKEE (reference sequence). This CDR3 is 14 amino acids long. In nucleotides, the CDR3 is TGTGCCAGCAGCCGCGACAGGGGATGGACTGAAGCTTTCTTT. Translated, it gives CASSRDRGWTEAFF.

The rearrangement joins TRBV13 to TRBJ2-7; 8 bases are shared with TRBD1. From germline, CDR1 is PRHDT and CDR2 FYEKMQ (reference sequence). The V gene end was trimmed by 5 bases and the J gene end by 7 bases; junction bases not matched to a gene: 13. CDR3 length: 15 residues. CDR3 bases: TGTGCCAGCAGCACTGCCTCGCAGGGGGCGAAAGAGCAGTACTTC. Translation: CASSTASQGAKEQYF.

This clone was detected only once. The gene calls are TRBV15 and TRBJ2-7; TRBD1 matches 8 bases. The trim removed 0 bases at V and 3 bases at J, leaving 4 bases unmatched. This CDR3 has 15 residues. Germline assignment: CDR1 LNHNV and CDR2 YYDKDF (reference sequence). The CDR3 bases are TGTGCCACCAGCAGAGACAGGGGGCAAAACTACGAGCAGTACTTC. Protein: CATSRDRGQNYEQYF.

The rearrangement joins TRBV5-6 to TRBJ1-4; TRBD1 matches at 11 bases. Germline V CDR1 and CDR2: SGHDT, YYEEEE. V trimming: 1 base; J trimming: 8 bases; junction bases outside the gene matches: 4. The CDR3 sequence is 15 residues long. This CDR3 is CASSLTGQGDEKLFF. CDR3 in DNA: TGTGCCAGCAGCTTGACGGGACAGGGGGACGAAAAACTGTTTTTT.

This clone was seen a single time. This rearrangement joins TRBV6-5 to TRBJ1-2; 9 bases align to TRBD1. The V gene's germline CDR1 is MNHEY and CDR2 SVGAGI. The V and J ends lost 4 bases and 6 bases, in that order; junction bases with no gene match: 9. The CDR3 sequence is 15 residues long. The CDR3 loop reads CASSLTRDRVNGYTF. The CDR3 DNA follows: TGTGCCAGCAGTTTGACTAGGGACAGGGTGAATGGCTACACCTTC.

The rearrangement links TRBV19 to TRBJ1-1; 7 nucleotides match TRBD1. V was clipped by 3 bases and J by 2 bases; unmatched bases: 3. The CDR3 has 14 residues. Germline V CDR1 and CDR2: LNHDA, SQIVND (reference sequence). In nucleotides, the CDR3 is TGTGCCAGTAGTATTTGGGACAGAAACACTGAAGCTTTCTTT. This translates into CASSIWDRNTEAFF. Full variable domain (outside the CDR3, taken from reference TRBV19 and TRBJ1-1): DGGITQSPKYLFRKEGQNVTLSCEQNLNHDAMYWYRQDPGQGLRLIYYSQIVNDFQKGDIAEGYSVSREKKESFPLTVTSAQKNPTAFYLCASSIWDRNTEAFFGQGTRLTVV.

The chain couples TRBV10-2 to TRBJ1-6, with D maybe TRBD1 (5 bases). This CDR3 region has 19 residues. Trimming stripped 0 bases from V and 9 bases from J, with 24 bases between. Germline V lookup: CDR1 WSHSY, CDR2 SAAADI. The CDR3 region is CASSESIRGIALNRSPLHF. The CDR3 DNA reads TGCGCCAGCAGTGAGTCGATTCGGGGGATAGCGCTTAATCGTTCACCCCTCCACTTT.

The chain joins TRBV19 to TRBJ1-4; D ambiguous. Trimming took 6 bases from V and 5 from J, leaving 16 bases between them. The CDR3 consists of 15 residues. Germline V gives CDR1 LNHDA, CDR2 SQIVND (reference sequence). The CDR3 loop reads CASRSNEGGNEKLFF. The CDR3 DNA reads TGTGCCAGTAGATCAAATGAGGGAGGGAATGAAAAACTGTTTTTT.

The chain is built from TRBV6-2 or TRBV6-3 and TRBJ1-1; 8 bases fit TRBD1. Germline-derived CDR1 and CDR2 are MNHEY and SVGEGT. The CDR3 runs 18 residues. V trimming: 5 bases; J trimming: 3 bases; junction bases outside the gene matches: 17. In DNA form, the CDR3 reads TGTGCCAGCAGTAAAACGCGGACAGGGACAGTGAGGTACACTGAAGCTTTCTTT. As protein: CASSKTRTGTVRYTEAFF.

The gene calls are TRBV18 and TRBJ2-7; D gene ambiguous. The ends were cut back, 2 bases at V and 3 bases at J, with 8 bases in the middle. CDR1 and CDR2 from the germline V gene are KGHSH and LQKENI. The CDR3 extends over 13 amino acids. The DNA for the CDR3 is TGTGCCAGCTCACCAGACATGAACTACGAGCAGTACTTC. As protein: CASSPDMNYEQYF. Full variable domain (outside the CDR3, taken from reference TRBV18 and TRBJ2-7): NAGVMQNPRHLVRRRGQEARLRCSPMKGHSHVYWYRQLPEEGLKFMVYLQKENIIDESGMPKERFSAEFPKEGPSILRIQQVVRGDSAAYFCASSPDMNYEQYFGPGTRLTVT.

The chain recombines TRBV7-2 with TRBJ2-3; 11 nucleotides agree with TRBD2. CDR1 is SGHTA and CDR2 is FQGNSA in the germline V gene. CDR3 length: 19 residues. J lost 2 bases, V lost 3 bases, and 13 bases had no gene match. The CDR3 is CASSFSGLAVIPLTDTQYF. The CDR3 region has the DNA TGTGCCAGCAGCTTTTCGGGACTAGCGGTGATTCCCCTCACAGATACGCAGTATTTT.

The CDR3, as DNA: TGCAGTGCTAGTAGGGCAGGGCGCGACTCCTACGAGCAGTACTTC. Translated, it gives CSASRAGRDSYEQYF. The chain is built from TRBV20-1 and TRBJ2-7; TRBD1 is a possible D gene (5 bases). CDR3 length equals 15 residues. The germline CDR1 and CDR2 sequences are DFQATT and SNEGSKA (reference sequence). Deletions cut 3 bases from V and 0 bases from J, with 15 bases between.

The chain links TRBV28 to TRBJ1-3; D possibly corresponds to TRBD1 (5 bases). The CDR3 extends over 18 amino acids. Trimming took 3 bases from V and 1 from J, leaving 19 bases between them. Germline V lookup: CDR1 MDHEN, CDR2 SYDVKM. The CDR3 protein is CASSFNLGAPASGNTIYF. In nucleotides, the CDR3 is TGTGCCAGCAGTTTTAATCTAGGGGCGCCGGCTTCTGGAAACACCATATATTTT.

The sample holds one count of this clone. V usage is TRBV27 and J usage is TRBJ2-1, with 9 bases lining up with TRBD1. Germline assignment: CDR1 MNHEY and CDR2 SMNVEV (reference sequence). The CDR3 has 15 residues. With 4 bases clipped from V and 5 bases from J, the junction kept 6 bases outside the gene matches. Here the CDR3 DNA reads TGTGCCAGCAGTTCTAACAGGGGGCGACACAATGAGCAGTTCTTC. It translates to CASSSNRGRHNEQFF.

V and J are TRBV19 and TRBJ2-3, with 7 bases identical to TRBD1. Germline CDR1 reads LNHDA; CDR2 reads SQIVND (reference sequence). V dropped 4 bases and J dropped 4; count of bases not matched to a gene: 11. The CDR3 loop spans 16 amino acids. CDR3 DNA: TGTGCCAGTAGTACCCCGCGGACAGGCGAGGCAGATACGCAGTATTTT. Translating gives CASSTPRTGEADTQYF.

V and J are TRBV7-9 and TRBJ1-4, with 9 bases fitting TRBD1. The CDR3 runs to 16 residues. The germline V gene encodes CDR1 SEHNR and CDR2 FQNEAQ (reference sequence). The V gene end was trimmed by 5 bases and the J gene end by 9 bases; junction bases not matched to a gene: 13. In DNA, the CDR3 is TGTGCCAGCAGCCTTGGGACAGGGCGGATGATTCAAAAACTGTTTTTT. Its protein is CASSLGTGRMIQKLFF.